This T cell receptor beta chain was observed in a study of T cells in women clearing cervical HPV infection. Turning to the study itself: For cases, blood was sampled a median 149 days after lesion detection, interquartile range roughly 80 to 200 days. Study results and caveats: Richness differences could reflect unmeasured T-cell content per sample.

With regard to this clone: No antigen is known for it. The missing CDR3 end, 3 residues past where the read stops, is filled in from the germline J gene.

CDR3 length: 16 residues. Germline CDR1 and CDR2: LGHNT and FRNRAP. Method: immunoSEQ multiplex PCR; TCRdb's copy keeps in-frame clones and lacks some. Recorded for this sample: roughly 38,000 clones. The V call is TRBV12-5, the J call TRBJ1-2, with a weak D call TRBD1 (5 bases). Sequenced material: blood buffy coat. This sequence originates from a woman aged 18 to 75 with a cervical HPV16 infection that either progressed to CIN3+ or cleared (not recorded which). CDR3 residues: CASGLTPTDTTEGYTF. The CDR3 DNA, read in part, is TGTGCTAGTGGTTTGACTCCTACGGACACCACAGAAGGC.